This T cell receptor (beta chain) stems from a study of STAT5B mutations in CD4+ large granular lymphocyte leukemia. Points from the study as a whole: The clonality comparison with controls used just 6 CD4-sorted patient samples. Without HLA matching, higher CD4+ than CD8+ T-LGLL clonality could reflect small sample size. CD4-sorted patient repertoires seemed more clonal than healthy CD4+ repertoires.

The repertoire was sequenced with immunoSEQ multiplex PCR; TCRdb's copy has only in-frame clones and lacks some. Counted here are about 9,500 clones, 70% to 85% occurring once; the ten biggest clones make up about two thirds. A remark on this clone: Its antigen is not identified.

In germline, CDR1 is MNHEY, CDR2 SMNVEV (reference sequence). V dropped 11 bases and J dropped 3 bases, with 23 bases sitting between them. The CDR3 has 16 residues. The TCR comes from a man aged 60-69 years with CD4+ T-cell large granular lymphocyte leukemia. V is TRBV27 and J is TRBJ1-5, with D perhaps TRBD1 (5 bases). The specimen was PBMCs. DNA of the CDR3: TGTGCCTCCCGACCCGAGGGGCGCGGGAACAATCAGCCCCAGCATTTT. Translated, it gives CASRPEGRGNNQPQHF.